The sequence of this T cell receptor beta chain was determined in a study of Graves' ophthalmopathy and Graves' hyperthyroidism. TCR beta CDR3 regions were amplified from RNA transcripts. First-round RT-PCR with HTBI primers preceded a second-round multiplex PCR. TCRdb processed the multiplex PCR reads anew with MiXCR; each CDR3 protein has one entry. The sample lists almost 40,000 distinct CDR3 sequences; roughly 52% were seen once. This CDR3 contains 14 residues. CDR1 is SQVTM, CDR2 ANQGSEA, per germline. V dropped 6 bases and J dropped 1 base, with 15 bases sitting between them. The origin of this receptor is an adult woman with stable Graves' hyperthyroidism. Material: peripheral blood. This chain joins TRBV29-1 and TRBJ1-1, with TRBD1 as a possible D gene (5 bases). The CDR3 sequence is CSVGPGPGNTEAFF. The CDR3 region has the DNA TGCAGCGTCGGTCCGGGACCGGGGAACACTGAAGCTTTCTTT.